What follows are 20 T cell receptor beta chains derived from one specimen sequenced in a study of blood T cells in healthy people across ages. Using a J-beta primer mix together with a sample-barcoded 5' primer, a second PCR was run for about 6 to 12 cycles. MiXCR, run by TCRdb on the 5' RACE reads, gives a single entry per CDR3 protein. Of 650,000 to 1,000,000 distinct CDR3 sequences in the sample, about 37% were seen once. The sequenced material came from blood. The receptors come from a man aged 18-30 years in good health.

On this clonotype: One end of the junction does not line up with germline, which may come from a read error. This chain connects TRBV20-1 to TRBJ1-5; D possibly corresponds to TRBD1 (5 bases). From germline, CDR1 is DFQATT and CDR2 SNEGSKA (reference sequence). CDR3 length equals 15 residues. CDR3 in DNA: TGCAGTGCGAGAGGAAGGGGTCATAGCAATCAGCCCCAGCATTTT. The encoded protein is CSARGRGHSNQPQHF.

For the CDR3, the DNA is TGCAGCGTTGGGGGCGGAATGGGTGAAGCTTTCTTT. Protein product: CSVGGGMGEAFF. The chain combines TRBV29-1 with TRBJ1-1; D possibly corresponds to TRBD1 (5 bases). In germline, CDR1 is SQVTM, CDR2 ANQGSEA. The V end lost 4 bases, the J end lost 7 bases, and 13 bases lay between the germline ends. CDR3 length: 12 residues.

J is TRBJ1-1 and V is TRBV7-2; 8 bases align to TRBD1. Germline loops: CDR1 SGHTA, CDR2 FQGNSA. The CDR3 runs 17 residues. After removal of 1 base from V and 0 bases from J, the junction contained 7 bases not matched to a gene. The CDR3 loop reads CASSLVGDRLLNTEAFF. The CDR3 DNA is TGTGCCAGCAGCTTAGTAGGGGACAGGTTATTGAACACTGAAGCTTTCTTT.

The V gene is TRBV28, the J gene TRBJ2-3; D unclear. This CDR3 contains 13 residues. Trimming removed 5 bases from V and 2 bases from J, with 8 bases in between. Germline V gives CDR1 MDHEN, CDR2 SYDVKM. CDR3 in DNA: TGTGCCAGCAGTCTCCCAAACACAGATACGCAGTATTTT. Residues: CASSLPNTDTQYF.

A few counts support this clonotype. V gene TRBV27 combines with J gene TRBJ1-6; D remains unclear. The V gene lost 5 bases and the J gene lost 5 bases, with 16 bases spanning the gap. The CDR3 covers 16 residues. CDR1 is MNHEY and CDR2 is SMNVEV in the germline V gene (reference sequence). The CDR3 DNA is TGTGCCAGCAGTCCCCAAACAGCTAGGAATAATTCACCCCTCCACTTT. It codes for CASSPQTARNNSPLHF.

V and J are TRBV10-3 and TRBJ1-1; D uncertain. Germline assignment: CDR1 ENHRY and CDR2 SYGVKD. The V end was cut by 6 bases, the J end by 0 bases, with 8 bases between. The CDR3 runs to 13 residues. CDR3 amino acids: CAISEALNTEAFF. In DNA, the CDR3 is TGTGCCATCAGCGAAGCTTTGAACACTGAAGCTTTCTTT.

This clonotype was observed many times. The chain is built from TRBV20-1 and TRBJ1-5; 7 nucleotides agree with TRBD1. V dropped 0 bases and J dropped 1; count of bases not matched to a gene: 3. The V gene's germline CDR1 is DFQATT and CDR2 SNEGSKA (reference sequence). This CDR3 region has 15 residues. CDR3: CSARDGTASNQPQHF. CDR3 nucleotide sequence: TGCAGTGCTAGAGACGGGACAGCCAGCAATCAGCCCCAGCATTTT.

This sequence joins TRBV12-3 or TRBV12-4 and TRBJ1-1; D is perhaps TRBD1 (6 bases). This CDR3 contains 14 residues. V was clipped by 5 bases and J by 6 bases, with 16 bases between them. CDR3 in DNA: TGTGCCAGCAGTGTAGACAGGAATCAGGCTGAAGCTTTCTTT. Amino acid sequence: CASSVDRNQAEAFF.

V gene TRBV4-3 combines with J gene TRBJ2-5; tentatively, D is TRBD1 (6 bases). V lost 4 bases and J lost 3, with 21 bases in between. Germline CDR1 and CDR2: LGHNA and YSLEER. This CDR3 spans 17 amino acids. The CDR3 protein is CASSPGTRTEGEETQYF. The CDR3 DNA reads TGCGCCAGCAGCCCCGGGACCAGGACAGAGGGGGAAGAGACCCAGTACTTC.

V gene TRBV3-1 combines with J gene TRBJ2-5; D uncertain. The CDR3 runs 14 residues. The germline CDR1 and CDR2 sequences are LGHDT and YNNKEL (reference sequence). Trimming cost V 0 bases and J 11 bases, with 16 bases left between them. CDR3 DNA sequence: TGTGCCAGCAGCCAAGACAGATCGCCTAATGAGCAGTACTTC. This sequence encodes CASSQDRSPNEQYF.

This clonotype occurred a few times. The rearrangement uses TRBV12-3 or TRBV12-4 and TRBJ2-1; D may be TRBD2 (6 bases). The end of the DNA is better explained by TRBJ2-7, so the J call may be wrong. CDR3 size: 16 residues. The CDR3 reads CASSYRDGSSYNEQYF. The DNA for the CDR3 is TGTGCCAGCAGTTACCGAGACGGGAGCTCCTACAATGAGCAGTACTTC.

The rearrangement uses TRBV27 and TRBJ1-2; possibly TRBD1 for D (6 bases). V gave up 4 bases and J gave up 4 bases, with 10 bases separating them. Germline CDR1 reads MNHEY; CDR2 reads SMNVEV (reference sequence). This CDR3 is built from 13 residues. Here the CDR3 DNA reads TGTGCCAGCAGTTCGATAGGGGGCTATGGCTACACCTTC. It specifies CASSSIGGYGYTF.

This clonotype was observed a handful of times. This chain connects TRBV7-2 to TRBJ1-5, with D uncertain. Trimming pared 1 base from V and 2 bases from J, leaving 9 bases between. Germline V gene sequence: CDR1 SGHTA, CDR2 FQGNSA. The CDR3 is 15 residues long. CDR3 nucleotide sequence: TGTGCCAGCAGCTTAGACCTGGGAGGCAATCAGCCCCAGCATTTT. This gives the protein CASSLDLGGNQPQHF.

This clonotype was counted only a few times. The chain employs TRBV28 and TRBJ1-5; tentative D call: TRBD1 (6 bases). Per germline, CDR1 MDHEN and CDR2 SYDVKM. The CDR3 loop spans 15 amino acids. V dropped 3 bases and J dropped 5 bases, with 14 bases sitting between them. CDR3 sequence: CASSLATGWHQPQHF. CDR3 bases: TGTGCCAGCAGTTTGGCTACAGGGTGGCATCAGCCCCAGCATTTT.

This clonotype was counted between two and nine times. The rearrangement links TRBV7-9 to TRBJ1-2; no definite D call. In germline, CDR1 is SEHNR, CDR2 FQNEAQ (reference sequence). The ends were cut back, 7 bases at V and 7 bases at J, with 22 bases in the middle. This CDR3 is 15 amino acids long. CDR3 bases: TGTGCCAGCACCGTCGAGGGCGCAGGCCTCCCTGGCTACACCTTC. It encodes CASTVEGAGLPGYTF.

The chain couples TRBV6-1 to TRBJ2-1, with 11 nucleotides matching TRBD1. Germline V gene data show CDR1 as MNHNS and CDR2 as SASEGT. After removal of 4 bases from V and 5 bases from J, the junction contained 10 bases not matched to a gene. The CDR3 length is 17 residues. CDR3 nucleotide sequence: TGTGCCAGCAGTGCTCCGGGACAGGGGGATTGCGACAATGAGCAGTTCTTC. As protein: CASSAPGQGDCDNEQFF.

This clonotype was counted ten times or more. The rearrangement uses TRBV11-1 and TRBJ2-1; 7 nucleotides line up with TRBD2. The CDR3 is made up of 12 amino acids. Germline CDR1 SGHAT, CDR2 FQDESV (reference sequence). The junction had 1 base not matched to a gene; V was cut back by 1 base and J by 10 bases. The DNA for the CDR3 is TGTGCCAGCAGCTTAGGGGAGGGCGAGCAGTTCTTC. Its translation is CASSLGEGEQFF.

This clonotype came up many times. The rearrangement uses TRBV7-2 and TRBJ2-1; TRBD2 aligns across 7 bases. The ends lost 5 bases at V and 1 base at J; junction bases unmatched: 8. The CDR3 consists of 16 residues. Germline V gene sequence: CDR1 SGHTA, CDR2 FQGNSA. CDR3 DNA: TGTGCCAGCAGCGTCTCAGCGGGGCGATCCTACAATGAGCAGTTCTTC. Residues: CASSVSAGRSYNEQFF.

This clonotype was counted a few times. V usage is TRBV2 and J usage is TRBJ1-1; D is undetermined. V was clipped by 6 bases and J by 1 base, with 15 bases between them. Per germline, CDR1 SNHLY and CDR2 FYNNEI. The CDR3 is 15 amino acids. The CDR3 coding sequence is TGTGCCAGCAGGGAGACACCCGGTGGGAACACTGAAGCTTTCTTT. This encodes CASRETPGGNTEAFF. The full variable domain, in which reference TRBV2 and TRBJ1-1 provide the parts outside the CDR3, is EPEVTQTPSHQVTQMGQEVILRCVPISNHLYFYWYRQILGQKVEFLVSFYNNEISEKSEIFDDQFSVERPDGSNFTLKIRSTKLEDSAMYFCASRETPGGNTEAFFGQGTRLTVV.

The J gene is TRBJ2-5, the V gene TRBV7-8; no clear D gene. This CDR3 is built from 14 residues. V lost 1 base and J lost 1, with 7 bases in between. Germline lookup yields CDR1 SGHVS and CDR2 FQNEAQ. CDR3 in DNA: TGTGCCAGCAGCTTAGTCTTAACCCAAGAGACCCAGTACTTC. Translated, it gives CASSLVLTQETQYF. Full variable domain (remainder filled in from reference TRBV7-8 and TRBJ2-5): GAGVSQSPRYKVAKRGQDVALRCDPISGHVSLFWYQQALGQGPEFLTYFQNEAQLDKSGLPSDRFFAERPEGSVSTLKIQRTQQEDSAVYLCASSLVLTQETQYFGPGTRLLVL.